This T cell receptor beta chain was observed in a study of shared clonotypes between healthy human individuals. For the study at large: The donors, two women and three men, were aged 18 to 49. General study points: Unshared clonotypes carried lower generation probabilities than those common to all four donors.

The CDR3 sequence is 15 residues long. From germline, CDR1 is SGHTA and CDR2 FQGNSA. Trimming removed 2 bases from V and 9 bases from J; junction bases left unmatched: 7. This clone appeared once. What it binds is unknown. Replicate sorted-subset PCRs were loaded with around 220 ng DNA, tens of thousands of T cell genomes. Clones were read by immunoSEQ multiplex PCR, and TCRdb kept only the in-frame ones, dropping some. The sample has 80,000 to 100,000 clones, over 60% seen once. V usage is TRBV7-2 and J usage is TRBJ2-1; 10 bases map to TRBD2. Source material: memory CD8+ T cells sorted from blood. Subset indicated: CD45RO+ cells pooled with CCR7-negative TemRA cells. The clonotype was recovered from a man aged 25 to 40 in good health. The CDR3 sequence is CASSLTAGGAPEQFF. The CDR3 region has the DNA TGTGCCAGCAGCTTAACAGCGGGGGGGGCCCCTGAGCAGTTCTTC.